This TCR beta chain was sequenced for a study of OX40 agonist ivuxolimab in advanced cancers. The V and J ends lost 7 bases and 5 bases, in that order; junction bases with no gene match: 8. This CDR3 is built from 15 residues. Germline values: CDR1 MNHEY, CDR2 SMNVEV (reference sequence). TCRdb keeps only in-frame clones here, not all; method: immunoSEQ multiplex PCR. The sample includes some 64,000 clones, about 90% of them seen just once. Sequenced here: CD4+ or CD8+ T cells sorted from blood, sampled in a trial of the OX40 agonist ivuxolimab. The sequence was collected from an adult with an advanced solid tumor such as melanoma, head and neck, liver or kidney cancer. This chain connects TRBV27 to TRBJ2-2; 9 positions agree with TRBD1. The DNA of the CDR3 is TGTGCCAGCAACTTTATACAGGGGGCGACCGGGGAGCTGTTTTTT. Its translation is CASNFIQGATGELFF.